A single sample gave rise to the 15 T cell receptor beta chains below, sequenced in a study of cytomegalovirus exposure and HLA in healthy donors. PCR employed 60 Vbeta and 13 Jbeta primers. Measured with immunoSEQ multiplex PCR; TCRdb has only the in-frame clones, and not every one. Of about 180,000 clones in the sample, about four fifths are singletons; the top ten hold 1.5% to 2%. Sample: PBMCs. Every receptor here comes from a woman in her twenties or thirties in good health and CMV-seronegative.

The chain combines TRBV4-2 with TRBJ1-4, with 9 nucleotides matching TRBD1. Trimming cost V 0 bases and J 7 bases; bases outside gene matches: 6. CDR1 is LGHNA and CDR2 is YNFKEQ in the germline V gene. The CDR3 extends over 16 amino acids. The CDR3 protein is CASSQEKGQGPEKLFF. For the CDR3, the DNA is TGTGCCAGCAGCCAAGAAAAGGGACAGGGACCTGAAAAACTGTTTTTT.

The CDR3 loop is CASRLAFVRPLARSWGYTF. The CDR3 DNA reads as TGTGCAAGTCGCTTAGCGTTTGTCAGGCCCTTGGCCCGCTCCTGGGGCTACACCTTC. The V call is TRBV12-2, the J call TRBJ1-2; TRBD1, the D gene given by the table, was not confirmed from the DNA. TRBV12-2 is labeled a pseudogene. This CDR3 contains 19 residues.

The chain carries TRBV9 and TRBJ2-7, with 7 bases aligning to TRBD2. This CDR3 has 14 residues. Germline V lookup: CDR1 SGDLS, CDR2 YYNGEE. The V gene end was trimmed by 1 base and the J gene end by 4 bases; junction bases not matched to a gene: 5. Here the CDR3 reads CASSVQGEGYEQYF. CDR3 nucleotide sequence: TGTGCCAGCAGCGTACAAGGGGAGGGATACGAGCAGTACTTC.

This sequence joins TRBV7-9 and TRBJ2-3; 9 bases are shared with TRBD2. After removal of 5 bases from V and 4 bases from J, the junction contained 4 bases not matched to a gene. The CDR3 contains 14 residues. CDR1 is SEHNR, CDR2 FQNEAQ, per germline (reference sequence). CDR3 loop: CASSRGGAADTQYF. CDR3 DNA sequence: TGTGCCAGCAGCCGCGGGGGGGCTGCAGATACGCAGTATTTT.

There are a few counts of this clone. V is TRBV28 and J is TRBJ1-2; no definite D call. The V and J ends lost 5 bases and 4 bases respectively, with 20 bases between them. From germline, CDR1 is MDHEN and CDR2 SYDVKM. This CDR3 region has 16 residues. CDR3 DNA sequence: TGTGCCAGCAGTCCCTACTCTGTTGGGAGCGGCTATGGCTACACCTTC. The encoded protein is CASSPYSVGSGYGYTF.

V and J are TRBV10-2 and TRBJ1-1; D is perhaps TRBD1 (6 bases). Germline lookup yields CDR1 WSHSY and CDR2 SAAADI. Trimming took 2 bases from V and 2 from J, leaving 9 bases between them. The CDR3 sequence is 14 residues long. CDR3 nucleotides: TGCGCCAGCAGTGAGGCAGGGGTCAACACTGAAGCTTTCTTT. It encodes CASSEAGVNTEAFF.

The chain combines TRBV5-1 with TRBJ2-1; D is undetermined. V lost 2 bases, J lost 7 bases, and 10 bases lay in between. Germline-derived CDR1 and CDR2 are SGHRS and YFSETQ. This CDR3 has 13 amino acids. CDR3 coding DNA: TGCGCCAGCAGCTTAATGGGCACGAATGAGCAGTTCTTC. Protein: CASSLMGTNEQFF.

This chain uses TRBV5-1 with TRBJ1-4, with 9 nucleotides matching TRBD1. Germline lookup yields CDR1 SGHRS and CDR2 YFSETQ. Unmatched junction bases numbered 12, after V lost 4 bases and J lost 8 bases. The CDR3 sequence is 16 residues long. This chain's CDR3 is CASSRELQGAGEKLFF. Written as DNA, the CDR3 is TGCGCCAGCAGCCGCGAATTACAGGGGGCTGGGGAAAAACTGTTTTTT.

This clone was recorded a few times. The CDR3 sequence is CASSLGGPYNEQFF. CDR3 nucleotides: TGCGCCAGCAGTTTGGGGGGGCCCTACAATGAGCAGTTCTTC. The gene calls are TRBV10-1 and TRBJ2-1; D is perhaps TRBD2 (7 bases). V was clipped by 5 bases and J by 2 bases, with 10 bases between them. Germline V gene data show CDR1 as WNHNN and CDR2 as SYGVQD (reference sequence). The CDR3 covers 14 residues.

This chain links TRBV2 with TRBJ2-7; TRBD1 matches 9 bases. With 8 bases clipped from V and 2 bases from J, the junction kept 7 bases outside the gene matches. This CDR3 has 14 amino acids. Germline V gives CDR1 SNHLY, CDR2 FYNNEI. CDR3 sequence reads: CASGRDRATYEQYF. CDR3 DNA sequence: TGTGCCAGCGGGAGGGACAGGGCGACCTACGAGCAGTACTTC. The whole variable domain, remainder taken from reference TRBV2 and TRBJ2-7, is EPEVTQTPSHQVTQMGQEVILRCVPISNHLYFYWYRQILGQKVEFLVSFYNNEISEKSEIFDDQFSVERPDGSNFTLKIRSTKLEDSAMYFCASGRDRATYEQYFGPGTRLTVT.

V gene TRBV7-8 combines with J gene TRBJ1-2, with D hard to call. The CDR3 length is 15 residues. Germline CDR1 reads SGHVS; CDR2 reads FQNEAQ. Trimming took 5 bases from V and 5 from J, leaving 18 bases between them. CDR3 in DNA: TGTGCCAGCAGCCCTACAGTCCAAGCTCGGTATGGCTACACCTTC. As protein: CASSPTVQARYGYTF.

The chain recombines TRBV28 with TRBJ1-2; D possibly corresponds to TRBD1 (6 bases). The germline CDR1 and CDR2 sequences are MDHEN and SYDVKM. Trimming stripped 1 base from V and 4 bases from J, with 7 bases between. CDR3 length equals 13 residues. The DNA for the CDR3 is TGTGCCAGCAGTTTATCACAGGGCTATGGCTACACCTTC. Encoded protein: CASSLSQGYGYTF.

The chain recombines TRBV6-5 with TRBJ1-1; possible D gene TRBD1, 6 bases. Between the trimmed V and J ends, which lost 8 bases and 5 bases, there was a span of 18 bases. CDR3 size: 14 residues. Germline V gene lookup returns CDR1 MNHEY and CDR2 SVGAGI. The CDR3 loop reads CASGNRAIGTEAFF. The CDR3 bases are TGTGCCAGCGGAAACAGGGCAATAGGGACTGAAGCTTTCTTT.

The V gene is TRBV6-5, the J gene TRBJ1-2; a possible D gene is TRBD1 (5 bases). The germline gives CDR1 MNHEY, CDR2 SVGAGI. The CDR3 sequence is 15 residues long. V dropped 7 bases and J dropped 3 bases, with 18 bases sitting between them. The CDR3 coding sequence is TGTGCCAGCACTCCAGGAGCCGGGGGGTACTATGGCTACACCTTC. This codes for CASTPGAGGYYGYTF.

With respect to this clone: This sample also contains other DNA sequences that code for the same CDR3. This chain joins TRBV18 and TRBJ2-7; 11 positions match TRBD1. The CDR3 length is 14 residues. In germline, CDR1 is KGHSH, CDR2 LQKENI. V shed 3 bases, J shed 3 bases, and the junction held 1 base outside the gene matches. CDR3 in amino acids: CASSPGTGGYEQYF. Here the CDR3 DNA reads TGTGCCAGCTCACCCGGGACAGGGGGCTACGAGCAGTACTTC.